The 25 T cell receptor beta chains in this list originate from one sample, sequenced in a study of follicular helper T cells after annual influenza vaccination. Assay: immunoSEQ multiplex PCR; the TCRdb copy retains only in-frame clones and omits some. The repertoire holds 25,000 to 35,000 clones, with about four fifths as singletons. Regarding time point: 2014-2015 season, pre-vaccination. This specimen consisted of CXCR5+ CD38- circulating T follicular helper cells from blood, obtained on the day of influenza vaccination. As to subset: circulating Tfh, non-naive CD4+CXCR5+PD-1+ (ICOS+CD38+ or ICOS-CD38-). These receptor sequences come from an adult who received the influenza vaccine.

The J gene is TRBJ2-7, the V gene TRBV18; the D gene is possibly TRBD2 (5 bases). The germline gives CDR1 KGHSH, CDR2 LQKENI. Between the trimmed V and J ends, which lost 6 bases and 7 bases, there was a span of 25 bases. The length of the CDR3 is 16 residues. CDR3 DNA: TGTGCCAGCTCCCACCCGGCGGGCTCCGGGTTGAGTGAGCAGTACTTC. Translation: CASSHPAGSGLSEQYF.

This rearrangement joins TRBV11-3 to TRBJ2-5; D is perhaps TRBD1 (6 bases). V dropped 5 bases and J dropped 5 bases, with 21 bases sitting between them. Germline V CDR1 and CDR2: SGHNT, YENEEA. This CDR3 is 16 amino acids long. DNA for the CDR3: TGTGCCAGCAGCCCCGGACAGAGAGGATCTAGGGAGACCCAGTACTTC. It specifies CASSPGQRGSRETQYF.

The chain employs TRBV6-1 and TRBJ1-2, with 7 bases fitting TRBD1. Trimming cost V 7 bases and J 4 bases; bases outside gene matches: 12. CDR3 size: 15 residues. CDR1 MNHNS and CDR2 SASEGT come from the germline V gene. CDR3 loop: CASNTLQGRFYGYTF. The DNA for the CDR3 is TGTGCCAGCAACACATTACAGGGGAGGTTCTATGGCTACACCTTC.

The rearrangement joins TRBV5-1 to TRBJ2-7; 10 nucleotides match TRBD1. With 4 bases clipped from V and 1 base from J, the junction kept 2 bases outside the gene matches. Germline V gene lookup returns CDR1 SGHRS and CDR2 YFSETQ. The CDR3 runs to 14 residues. The CDR3 region has the DNA TGCGCCAGCAGCGCGGACAGGGGGTCCTACGAGCAGTACTTC. This gives the protein CASSADRGSYEQYF.

This chain joins TRBV11-2 and TRBJ1-5; 8 bases are shared with TRBD1. The CDR3 spans 15 residues. CDR1 and CDR2 (germline): SGHAT, FQNNGV. J lost 9 bases, V lost 6 bases, and 13 bases had no gene match. The CDR3 DNA is TGTGCCAGCAGACCAACAGGGGGGACCCATTCGCCCCAGCATTTT. It is translated as CASRPTGGTHSPQHF.

This chain links TRBV11-2 with TRBJ2-7, with TRBD1 matching 11 bases. The germline gives CDR1 SGHAT, CDR2 FQNNGV. The V and J ends lost 2 bases and 2 bases, in that order; junction bases with no gene match: 2. The CDR3 has 15 amino acids. The CDR3 is CASSLTGQGAYEQYF. For the CDR3, the DNA is TGTGCCAGCAGCTTAACGGGACAGGGGGCCTACGAGCAGTACTTC. The full variable domain, rest sourced from reference TRBV11-2 and TRBJ2-7, is EAGVAQSPRYKIIEKRQSVAFWCNPISGHATLYWYQQILGQGPKLLIQFQNNGVVDDSQLPKDRFSAERLKGVDSTLKIQPAKLEDSAVYLCASSLTGQGAYEQYFGPGTRLTVT.

This chain connects TRBV12-5 to TRBJ1-3; D is unresolved. Trimming pared 7 bases from V and 4 bases from J, leaving 11 bases between. CDR1 LGHNT and CDR2 FRNRAP come from the germline V gene. The CDR3 totals 13 residues. CDR3 bases: TGTGCTAGTGCGGAGGGAATCGGAAACACCATATATTTT. Translated, it gives CASAEGIGNTIYF. The full variable domain, in which reference TRBV12-5 and TRBJ1-3 provide the parts outside the CDR3, is DARVTQTPRHKVTEMGQEVTMRCQPILGHNTVFWYRQTMMQGLELLAYFRNRAPLDDSGMPKDRFSAEMPDATLATLKIQPSEPRDSAVYFCASAEGIGNTIYFGEGSWLTVV.

The chain combines TRBV7-3 with TRBJ2-5, with a weak D call TRBD2 (7 bases). V lost 8 bases and J lost 5, with 15 bases in between. Germline assignment: CDR1 SGHTA and CDR2 FQGTGA. This CDR3 comprises 13 residues. The CDR3 loop reads CASARGGTETQYF. The CDR3 DNA reads as TGTGCCAGCGCAAGGGGGGGGACGGAGACCCAGTACTTC.

The genes are TRBV2 and TRBJ2-3; the D gene is possibly TRBD2 (5 bases). This CDR3 region has 13 residues. Trimming pared 6 bases from V and 0 bases from J, leaving 7 bases between. The V gene's germline CDR1 is SNHLY and CDR2 FYNNEI. CDR3 sequence: CASRRTSTDTQYF. The DNA of the CDR3 is TGTGCCAGCAGAAGGACTAGCACAGATACGCAGTATTTT.

The chain carries TRBV19 and TRBJ1-2; 7 positions agree with TRBD1. CDR1 is LNHDA and CDR2 is SQIVND in the germline V gene (reference sequence). The CDR3 is 13 amino acids. With 4 bases clipped from V and 7 bases from J, the junction kept 6 bases outside the gene matches. CDR3 bases: TGTGCCAGTAGTACCCGACAGGGAGGTGGCTACACCTTC. Protein: CASSTRQGGGYTF.

The chain uses TRBV5-1 and TRBJ2-7; no firm D call. This CDR3 is built from 14 residues. CDR1 SGHRS and CDR2 YFSETQ come from the germline V gene. Deletions cut 1 base from V and 5 bases from J, with 13 bases between. CDR3 in amino acids: CASSLTGVANEQYF. The CDR3 DNA reads TGCGCCAGCAGCTTGACGGGTGTGGCTAACGAGCAGTACTTC.

The chain links TRBV28 to TRBJ1-5; 7 nucleotides agree with TRBD1. The trim removed 8 bases at V and 0 bases at J, leaving 7 bases unmatched. CDR1 and CDR2 (germline): MDHEN, SYDVKM. CDR3 size: 15 residues. This CDR3 reads CASRDRVTSNQPQHF. In DNA, the CDR3 is TGTGCCAGCCGGGACAGAGTAACTAGCAATCAGCCCCAGCATTTT.

The chain couples TRBV7-8 to TRBJ2-4; D might be TRBD1 (5 bases). Trimming shortened V by 5 bases and J by 10 bases, and 18 bases separated the two germline ends. The CDR3 totals 14 residues. Germline V lookup: CDR1 SGHVS, CDR2 FQNEAQ. CDR3 sequence: CASSPGDSIGIQYF. Here the CDR3 DNA reads TGTGCCAGCAGCCCCGGTGACAGTATTGGGATTCAGTACTTC.

V usage is TRBV30 and J usage is TRBJ1-3; 9 bases map to TRBD1. Germline CDR1 and CDR2: GTSNPN and SVGIG (reference sequence). The CDR3 is 13 amino acids. The V and J ends lost 3 bases and 7 bases, in that order; junction bases with no gene match: 4. The DNA of the CDR3 is TGTGCCTGGAGCCGGGACAGGGTGAACACCATATATTTT. It translates to CAWSRDRVNTIYF. The entire variable domain, with the rest obtained from reference TRBV30 and TRBJ1-3, is as follows: SQTIHQWPATLVQPVGSPLSLECTVEGTSNPNLYWYRQAAGRGLQLLFYSVGIGQISSEVPQNLSASRPQDRQFILSSKKLLLSDSGFYLCAWSRDRVNTIYFGEGSWLTVV.

This chain links TRBV18 with TRBJ1-5, with D possibly matching TRBD1 (6 bases). V was trimmed by 3 bases and J by 2 bases, leaving 14 bases between them. The germline V gene has CDR1 KGHSH and CDR2 LQKENI. The CDR3 totals 16 residues. The CDR3 reads CASSPPNRDGNQPQHF. The CDR3 coding sequence is TGTGCCAGCTCACCCCCCAACAGGGATGGCAATCAGCCCCAGCATTTT.

V usage is TRBV6-1 and J usage is TRBJ1-3; D unclear. The CDR3 consists of 15 residues. The germline CDR1 and CDR2 sequences are MNHNS and SASEGT. Trimming took off 1 base at V and 0 bases at J, with 7 bases between the two ends. CDR3 sequence: CASSEGPSSGNTIYF. The CDR3 DNA sequence: TGTGCCAGCAGTGAAGGCCCGAGCTCTGGAAACACCATATATTTT.

Only one count was recorded for this clone. This sequence joins TRBV18 and TRBJ1-2; 7 bases line up with TRBD1. There are 14 residues in the CDR3. Germline-derived CDR1 and CDR2 are KGHSH and LQKENI. V shed 3 bases, J shed 2 bases, and the junction held 3 bases outside the gene matches. The CDR3 sequence is CASSPPGQNYGYTF. The CDR3 DNA reads as TGTGCCAGCTCACCGCCGGGACAGAACTATGGCTACACCTTC.

This clone is a singleton in its sample. V is TRBV5-4 and J is TRBJ2-1, with TRBD2 matching over 9 bases. The CDR3 consists of 17 residues. Trimming removed 0 bases from V and 0 bases from J; junction bases left unmatched: 4. The V gene's germline CDR1 is SGHNT and CDR2 YYREEE (reference sequence). The CDR3 protein is CASSLGAGGSSYNEQFF. The DNA of the CDR3 is TGTGCCAGCAGCTTGGGAGCGGGGGGCTCCTCCTACAATGAGCAGTTCTTC.

This chain uses TRBV5-4 with TRBJ2-1; TRBD2 agrees at 12 bases. V shed 2 bases, J shed 7 bases, and the junction held 7 bases outside the gene matches. Germline CDR1 and CDR2: SGHNT and YYREEE (reference sequence). The CDR3 contains 16 residues. CDR3 sequence: CASSFPASGGANEQFF. For the CDR3, the DNA is TGTGCCAGCAGCTTCCCCGCTAGCGGGGGGGCAAATGAGCAGTTCTTC.

The genes are TRBV6-1 and TRBJ1-5; D not resolved. CDR3 size: 13 residues. CDR1 MNHNS and CDR2 SASEGT come from the germline V gene. V lost 2 bases, J lost 5 bases, and 7 bases lay in between. In nucleotides, the CDR3 is TGTGCCAGCAGTGAAAGCATTTATCAGCCCCAGCATTTT. Translated: CASSESIYQPQHF.

The rearrangement joins TRBV11-2 to TRBJ2-7, with TRBD2 identical over 12 bases. Per the germline V gene, CDR1 is SGHAT and CDR2 is FQNNGV. The CDR3 has 17 residues. Losses at the gene ends were 5 bases for V and 0 bases for J; bases not matched to a gene: 8. CDR3 sequence reads: CASSPGLAGFSSYEQYF. The CDR3 DNA is TGTGCCAGCAGCCCGGGACTAGCGGGTTTTAGCTCCTACGAGCAGTACTTC.

The V call is TRBV4-1, the J call TRBJ1-2; perhaps TRBD1 as D (5 bases). Trimming took off 0 bases at V and 6 bases at J, with 11 bases between the two ends. The germline gives CDR1 MGHRA, CDR2 YSYEKL. This CDR3 is 14 amino acids long. CDR3 in amino acids: CASSQDRGGDGYTF. The CDR3 nucleotides are TGCGCCAGCAGCCAAGATAGGGGTGGGGATGGCTACACCTTC.

The genes are TRBV29-1 and TRBJ2-7; 8 bases are shared with TRBD1. The V and J ends lost 4 bases and 4 bases, in that order; junction bases with no gene match: 6. CDR3 length equals 13 residues. Germline values: CDR1 SQVTM, CDR2 ANQGSEA. Written as DNA, the CDR3 is TGCAGCGTTGGCTGGACAGGGAGATACGAGCAGTACTTC. Protein sequence: CSVGWTGRYEQYF.

This clone was found once. The V call is TRBV7-9, the J call TRBJ2-1; possible D gene TRBD1, 6 bases. CDR3 length: 16 amino acids. Germline values: CDR1 SEHNR, CDR2 FQNEAQ (reference sequence). Trimming took 2 bases from V and 9 from J, leaving 20 bases between them. The chain's CDR3 is CASSLSLHGQNLEQFF. The CDR3 DNA follows: TGTGCCAGCAGCTTATCGCTGCATGGACAGAACCTTGAGCAGTTCTTC.

CDR3: CASSLGLAVYEQYF. In DNA form, the CDR3 reads TGTGCCAGCAGCTTGGGACTAGCGGTCTACGAGCAGTACTTC. This chain links TRBV5-5 with TRBJ2-7; 9 bases agree with TRBD2. Germline-derived CDR1 and CDR2 are SGHKS and YYEKEE (reference sequence). The CDR3 is made up of 14 amino acids. V shed 0 bases, J shed 3 bases, and the junction held 1 base outside the gene matches.